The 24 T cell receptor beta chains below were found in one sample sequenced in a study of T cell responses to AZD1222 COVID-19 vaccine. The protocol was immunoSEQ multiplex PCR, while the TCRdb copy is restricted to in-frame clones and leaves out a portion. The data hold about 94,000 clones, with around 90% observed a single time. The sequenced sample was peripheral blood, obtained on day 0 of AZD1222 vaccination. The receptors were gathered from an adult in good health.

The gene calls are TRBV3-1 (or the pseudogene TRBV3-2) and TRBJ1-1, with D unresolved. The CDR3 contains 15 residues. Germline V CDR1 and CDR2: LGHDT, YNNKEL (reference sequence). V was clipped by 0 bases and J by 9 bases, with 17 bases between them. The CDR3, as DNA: TGTGCCAGCAGCCAAGATACCACTTCTCCGTCCAAAGCTTTCTTT. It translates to CASSQDTTSPSKAFF.

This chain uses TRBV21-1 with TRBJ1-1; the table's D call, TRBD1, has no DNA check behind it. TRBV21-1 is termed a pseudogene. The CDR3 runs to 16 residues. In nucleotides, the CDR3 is TGTGCCAGCAGCAATAATCGTTCAGAACCGAACACTGAAGCTTTCTTT. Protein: CASSNNRSEPNTEAFF.

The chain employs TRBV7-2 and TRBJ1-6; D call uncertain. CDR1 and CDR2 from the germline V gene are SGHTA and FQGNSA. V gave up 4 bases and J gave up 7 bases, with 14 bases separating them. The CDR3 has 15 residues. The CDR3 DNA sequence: TGTGCCAGCAGCTCGGACGGCGGGTGGAATTCACCCCTCCACTTT. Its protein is CASSSDGGWNSPLHF.

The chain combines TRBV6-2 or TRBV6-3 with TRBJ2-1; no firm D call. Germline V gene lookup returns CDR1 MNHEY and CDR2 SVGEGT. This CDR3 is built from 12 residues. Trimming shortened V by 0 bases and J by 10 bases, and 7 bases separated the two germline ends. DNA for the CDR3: TGTGCCAGCAGTTACTCGAGACGAGAGCAGTTCTTC. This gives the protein CASSYSRREQFF.

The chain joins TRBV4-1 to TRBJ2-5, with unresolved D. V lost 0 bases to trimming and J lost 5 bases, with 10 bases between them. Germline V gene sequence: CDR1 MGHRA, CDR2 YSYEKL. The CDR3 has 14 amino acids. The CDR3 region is CASSQDGLGETQYF. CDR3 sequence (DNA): TGCGCCAGCAGCCAAGATGGTCTGGGGGAGACCCAGTACTTC.

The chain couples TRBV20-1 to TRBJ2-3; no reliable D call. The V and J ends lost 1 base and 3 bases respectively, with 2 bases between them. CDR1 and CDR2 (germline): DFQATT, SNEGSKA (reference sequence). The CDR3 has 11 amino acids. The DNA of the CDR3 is TGCAGTGCTAGAGGGACAGATACGCAGTATTTT. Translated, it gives CSARGTDTQYF.

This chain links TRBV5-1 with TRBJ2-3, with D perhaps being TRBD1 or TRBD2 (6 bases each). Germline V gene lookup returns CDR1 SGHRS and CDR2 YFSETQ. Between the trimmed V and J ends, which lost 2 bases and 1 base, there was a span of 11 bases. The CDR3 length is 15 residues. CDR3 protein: CASSFSGEGTDTQYF. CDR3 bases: TGCGCCAGCAGCTTTTCAGGGGAGGGCACAGATACGCAGTATTTT.

The CDR3 region is CASSETPGAGDTQYF. CDR3 coding DNA: TGTGCCAGCAGCGAAACCCCGGGGGCTGGAGATACGCAGTATTTT. The rearrangement uses TRBV9 and TRBJ2-3; either TRBD1 or TRBD2 may supply D (6 bases each). The CDR3 is 15 residues long. Germline V gene sequence: CDR1 SGDLS, CDR2 YYNGEE. The V and J ends lost 3 bases and 5 bases respectively, with 16 bases between them.

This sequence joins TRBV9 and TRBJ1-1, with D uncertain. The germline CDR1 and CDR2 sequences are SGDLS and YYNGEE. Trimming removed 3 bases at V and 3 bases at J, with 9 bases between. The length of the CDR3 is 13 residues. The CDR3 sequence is CASSGAWDTEAFF. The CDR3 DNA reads TGTGCCAGCAGCGGGGCATGGGACACTGAAGCTTTCTTT.

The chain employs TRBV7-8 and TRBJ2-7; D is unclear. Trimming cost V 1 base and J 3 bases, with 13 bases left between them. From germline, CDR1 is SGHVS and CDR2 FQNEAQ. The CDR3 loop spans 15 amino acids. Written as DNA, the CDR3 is TGTGCCAGCAGCTTAGGATTGGGCCCTTACTACGAGCAGTACTTC. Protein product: CASSLGLGPYYEQYF. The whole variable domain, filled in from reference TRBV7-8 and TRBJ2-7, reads GAGVSQSPRYKVAKRGQDVALRCDPISGHVSLFWYQQALGQGPEFLTYFQNEAQLDKSGLPSDRFFAERPEGSVSTLKIQRTQQEDSAVYLCASSLGLGPYYEQYFGPGTRLTVT.

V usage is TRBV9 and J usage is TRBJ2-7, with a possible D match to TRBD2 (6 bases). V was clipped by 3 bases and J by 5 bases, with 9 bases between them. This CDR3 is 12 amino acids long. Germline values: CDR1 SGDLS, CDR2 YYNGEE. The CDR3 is CASSGGGNEQYF. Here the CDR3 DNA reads TGTGCCAGCAGCGGTGGGGGGAACGAGCAGTACTTC.

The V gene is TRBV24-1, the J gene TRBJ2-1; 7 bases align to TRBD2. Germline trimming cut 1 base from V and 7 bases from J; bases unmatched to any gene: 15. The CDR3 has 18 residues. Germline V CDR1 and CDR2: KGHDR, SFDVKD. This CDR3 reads CATSDFLGGGVEKNEQFF. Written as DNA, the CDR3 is TGTGCCACCAGTGATTTCCTCGGTGGGGGGGTGGAAAAAAATGAGCAGTTCTTC.

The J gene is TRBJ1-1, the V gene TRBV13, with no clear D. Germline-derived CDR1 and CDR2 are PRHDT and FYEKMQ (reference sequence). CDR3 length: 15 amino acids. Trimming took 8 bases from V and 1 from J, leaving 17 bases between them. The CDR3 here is CASQGWTLPNTEAFF. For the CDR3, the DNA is TGTGCCAGCCAAGGGTGGACTCTCCCGAACACTGAAGCTTTCTTT.

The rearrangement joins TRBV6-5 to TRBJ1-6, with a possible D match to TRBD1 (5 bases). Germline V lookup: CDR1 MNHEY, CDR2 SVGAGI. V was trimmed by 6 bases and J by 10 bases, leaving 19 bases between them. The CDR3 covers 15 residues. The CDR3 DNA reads TGTGCCAGCAGAAGAGGGACGGACCTTAACTCACCCCTCCACTTT. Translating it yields CASRRGTDLNSPLHF.

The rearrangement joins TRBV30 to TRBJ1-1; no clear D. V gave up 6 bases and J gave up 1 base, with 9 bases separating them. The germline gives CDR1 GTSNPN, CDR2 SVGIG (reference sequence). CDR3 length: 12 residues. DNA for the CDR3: TGTGCCTGTTCGTCAGGGAACACTGAAGCTTTCTTT. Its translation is CACSSGNTEAFF.

The CDR3 is CAISAGVGKLFF. The CDR3 region has the DNA TGTGCCATCAGTGCGGGGGTAGGAAAACTGTTTTTT. The V gene is TRBV10-3, the J gene TRBJ1-4; D is possibly TRBD1 (5 bases). Germline CDR1 is ENHRY and CDR2 is SYGVKD. This CDR3 contains 12 residues. Trimming stripped 4 bases from V and 10 bases from J, with 10 bases between.

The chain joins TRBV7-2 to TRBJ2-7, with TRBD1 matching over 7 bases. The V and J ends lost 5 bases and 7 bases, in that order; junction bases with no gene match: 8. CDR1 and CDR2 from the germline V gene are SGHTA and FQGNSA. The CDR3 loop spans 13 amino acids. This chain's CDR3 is CASSIPVRGEQYF. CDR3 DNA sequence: TGTGCCAGCAGCATCCCGGTCAGGGGGGAGCAGTACTTC.

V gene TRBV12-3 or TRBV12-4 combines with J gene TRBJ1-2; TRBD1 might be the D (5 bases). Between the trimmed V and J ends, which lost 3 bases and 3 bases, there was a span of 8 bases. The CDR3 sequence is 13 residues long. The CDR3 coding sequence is TGTGCCAGCAGTTTTAGGGGTGACTATGGCTACACCTTC. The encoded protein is CASSFRGDYGYTF.

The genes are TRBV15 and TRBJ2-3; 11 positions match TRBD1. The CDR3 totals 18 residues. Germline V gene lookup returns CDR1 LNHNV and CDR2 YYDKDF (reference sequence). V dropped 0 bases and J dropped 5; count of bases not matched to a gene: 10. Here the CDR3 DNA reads TGTGCCACCAGCAGAGATCGTTGGACAGGGGGCCATGAAGATACGCAGTATTTT. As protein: CATSRDRWTGGHEDTQYF.

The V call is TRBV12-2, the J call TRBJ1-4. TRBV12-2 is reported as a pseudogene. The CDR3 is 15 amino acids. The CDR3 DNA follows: TGTGCAAGTCGCTTAGGTTTCAGGGAGATTGAAAAACTGTTTTTT. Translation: CASRLGFREIEKLFF.

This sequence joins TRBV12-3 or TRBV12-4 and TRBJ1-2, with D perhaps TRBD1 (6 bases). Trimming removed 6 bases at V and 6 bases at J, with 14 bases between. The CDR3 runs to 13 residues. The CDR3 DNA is TGTGCCAGCAGCTCAACAGGGAGCGATGGCTACACCTTC. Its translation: CASSSTGSDGYTF.

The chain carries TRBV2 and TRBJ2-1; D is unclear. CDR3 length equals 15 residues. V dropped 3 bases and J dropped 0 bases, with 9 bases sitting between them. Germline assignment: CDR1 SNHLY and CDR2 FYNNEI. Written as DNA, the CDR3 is TGTGCCAGCAGTGAGGCGCAGAGCTCCTACAATGAGCAGTTCTTC. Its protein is CASSEAQSSYNEQFF.

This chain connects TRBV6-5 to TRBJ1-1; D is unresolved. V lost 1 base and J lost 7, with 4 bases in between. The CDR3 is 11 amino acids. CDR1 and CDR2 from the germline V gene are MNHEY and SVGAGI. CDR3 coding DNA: TGTGCCAGCAGTTACTGGGGTGAAGCTTTCTTT. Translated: CASSYWGEAFF.

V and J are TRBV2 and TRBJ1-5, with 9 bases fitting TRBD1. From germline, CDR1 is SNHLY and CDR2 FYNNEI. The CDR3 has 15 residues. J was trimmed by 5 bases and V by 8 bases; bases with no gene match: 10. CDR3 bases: TGTGCCAGCCGAGTAGGGACAGGGCCCGATCAGCCCCAGCATTTT. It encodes CASRVGTGPDQPQHF. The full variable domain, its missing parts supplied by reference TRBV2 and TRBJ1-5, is EPEVTQTPSHQVTQMGQEVILRCVPISNHLYFYWYRQILGQKVEFLVSFYNNEISEKSEIFDDQFSVERPDGSNFTLKIRSTKLEDSAMYFCASRVGTGPDQPQHFGDGTRLSIL.